The subject of this entry is one TCR beta chain. Germline V gene lookup returns CDR1 GTSNPN and CDR2 SVGIG (reference sequence). Trimming removed 2 bases at V and 2 bases at J, with 9 bases between. The CDR3 totals 13 residues. The sample belongs to a study of blood T cell repertoires in COVID-19. Across the whole study: Researchers got acute and convalescent COVID-19 samples from the United States, Italy and Spain.

Original data processing: Reference gene primer amplification gave nucleated cell count estimates. The table came from immunoSEQ multiplex PCR; TCRdb's copy has only in-frame clones and leaves some out. From that table come the V and J calls and clone size; the DNA was used to work out D and trimming. The sample has roughly 410,000 clones, about 90% seen once. This clonotype was obtained from a woman between 55 and 75 years old with COVID-19, enrolled during active disease. The rearrangement links TRBV30 to TRBJ1-2; no clear D. The specimen sequenced was peripheral blood. For the CDR3, the DNA is TGTGCCTGGAGTAAGGAGCCGAACTATGGCTACACCTTC. Amino acid sequence: CAWSKEPNYGYTF.